This is a list of T cell receptor beta chains from one sample in a study of T cell repertoires in cytomegalovirus infection. TCRdb recomputed calls from the reads with MiXCR, one row per CDR3 protein. The data show roughly 320,000 distinct CDR3 sequences, 8% to 10% seen once. Sequences were obtained from PBMCs. These receptors were collected from a human donor in good health (CMV status not recorded). Some clones in this sample may be carry-over from other donors' samples. CDR3s include the opening cysteine and the closing phenylalanine or tryptophan. The D gene is left open where the match is weak. Size tells how often a clone was seen (once, few, many) or the class of an expanded clone, and some rows leave it out.

d_call: NA
j_call: TRBJ2-3
clone_size: many
v_call: TRBV28
cdr3_nt: TGTGCCAGCAGTTCCCTTGACGGAACCACAGATACGCAGTATTTT
cdr3_aa: CASSSLDGTTDTQYF

d_call: TRBD1
j_call: TRBJ2-5
clone_size: many
v_call: TRBV28
cdr3_nt: TGTGCCAGCAGCTCATCCGACAGGGCGCAAGAGACCCAGTACTTC
cdr3_aa: CASSSSDRAQETQYF

d_call: NA
j_call: TRBJ1-2
clone_size: many
v_call: TRBV12-3/TRBV12-4
cdr3_nt: TGTGCCAGCACCGACCGGACGCGTAACTATGGCTACACCTTC
cdr3_aa: CASTDRTRNYGYTF

d_call: TRBD1
j_call: TRBJ1-2
clone_size: many
v_call: TRBV7-2
cdr3_nt: TGTGCCAGCAGCTTGGACCGGGACAGTGTCGTAATCTATGGCTACACCTTC
cdr3_aa: CASSLDRDSVVIYGYTF

d_call: TRBD2
j_call: TRBJ2-2
clone_size: NA
v_call: TRBV6-5
cdr3_nt: TGTGCCAGCAGTTACTCGAGCGGGACGACGAACACCGGGGAGCTGTTTTTT
cdr3_aa: CASSYSSGTTNTGELFF

d_call: TRBD2
j_call: TRBJ2-7
clone_size: many
v_call: TRBV7-9
cdr3_nt: TGTGCCAGCAGCCCTATAGGGAGGGACGAGCAGTACTTC
cdr3_aa: CASSPIGRDEQYF

d_call: NA
j_call: TRBJ1-1
clone_size: many
v_call: TRBV28
cdr3_nt: TGTGCCAGCAGTTTGAAAAGCACTGAAGCTTTCTTT
cdr3_aa: CASSLKSTEAFF

d_call: NA
j_call: TRBJ2-1
clone_size: NA
v_call: TRBV28
cdr3_nt: TGTGCCAGCACCCGGGGGGGGACAGCGACTTACAATGAGCAGTTCTTC
cdr3_aa: CASTRGGTATYNEQFF

d_call: TRBD2
j_call: TRBJ2-5
clone_size: many
v_call: TRBV5-5
cdr3_nt: TGTGCCAGCAGCTTGGTCGTTGGGGGGGGAGAGACCCAGTACTTC
cdr3_aa: CASSLVVGGGETQYF

d_call: TRBD1
j_call: TRBJ2-3
clone_size: many
v_call: TRBV5-8
cdr3_nt: TGTGCCAGCAGCTTGGGACAGGGGGTAGATACGCAGTATTTT
cdr3_aa: CASSLGQGVDTQYF

d_call: NA
j_call: TRBJ2-5
clone_size: few
v_call: TRBV20-1
cdr3_nt: TGCAGTGCTAGAGATCGGGGTGGGACCCAGTACTTC
cdr3_aa: CSARDRGGTQYF

d_call: TRBD1
j_call: TRBJ2-5
clone_size: many
v_call: TRBV24-1
cdr3_nt: TGTGCCACCAGTGCAAGGGGACAGGGACGTGGAGAGACCCAGTACTTC
cdr3_aa: CATSARGQGRGETQYF

d_call: NA
j_call: TRBJ1-2
clone_size: many
v_call: TRBV20-1
cdr3_nt: TGCAGTGCTCCAATCCCCACAGGATACTATGGCTACACCTTC
cdr3_aa: CSAPIPTGYYGYTF

d_call: NA
j_call: TRBJ1-2
clone_size: many
v_call: TRBV7-9
cdr3_nt: TGTGCCAGCAGCTTAGTCGCGGGGGCTTATAACTATGGCTACACCTTC
cdr3_aa: CASSLVAGAYNYGYTF

d_call: TRBD1
j_call: TRBJ1-6
clone_size: few
v_call: TRBV12-3/TRBV12-4
cdr3_nt: TGTGCCATCGGGACAGGGAATTCACCCCTCCACTTT
cdr3_aa: CAIGTGNSPLHF

d_call: NA
j_call: TRBJ2-1
clone_size: many
v_call: TRBV7-9
cdr3_nt: TGTGCCAGCAGCGCATCAGTTAATGAGCAGTTCTTC
cdr3_aa: CASSASVNEQFF

d_call: NA
j_call: TRBJ1-1
clone_size: NA
v_call: TRBV14
cdr3_nt: TGTGCCAGCAGCCAAGGTCTGAGCACTGAAGCTTTCTTT
cdr3_aa: CASSQGLSTEAFF

d_call: TRBD1
j_call: TRBJ1-3
clone_size: many
v_call: TRBV7-2
cdr3_nt: TGTGCCAGCAGCTCGGGACAGGGGATCAACACCATATATTTT
cdr3_aa: CASSSGQGINTIYF

d_call: TRBD1
j_call: TRBJ1-2
clone_size: many
v_call: TRBV5-1
cdr3_nt: TGCGCCAGCAGCTTATCGGGTGCAGGGGGCGCTGGCTACACCTTC
cdr3_aa: CASSLSGAGGAGYTF

d_call: NA
j_call: TRBJ1-5
clone_size: many
v_call: TRBV25-1
cdr3_nt: TGTGCCAGCAGTGAATATGCTGACGGTCATGGGCATCAGCCCCAGCATTTT
cdr3_aa: CASSEYADGHGHQPQHF

d_call: TRBD1
j_call: TRBJ1-4
clone_size: many
v_call: TRBV7-6
cdr3_nt: TGTGCCAGCAGCTTCTCAGGGGGCGGGAGTGAAAAACTGTTTTTT
cdr3_aa: CASSFSGGGSEKLFF

d_call: NA
j_call: TRBJ2-2
clone_size: few
v_call: TRBV7-8
cdr3_nt: TGTGCCAGCAGCTCCGTGCAGGACACCGGGGAGCTGTTTTTT
cdr3_aa: CASSSVQDTGELFF

d_call: NA
j_call: TRBJ2-5
clone_size: many
v_call: TRBV7-9
cdr3_nt: TGTGCCAGCAGCCGAACTTTCGGGGGGCGGCGAGAGACCCAGTACTTC
cdr3_aa: CASSRTFGGRRETQYF

d_call: NA
j_call: TRBJ2-3
clone_size: many
v_call: TRBV7-6
cdr3_nt: TGTGCCAGCAGCTCGAACAGGGCAGATACGCAGTATTTT
cdr3_aa: CASSSNRADTQYF

d_call: NA
j_call: TRBJ2-1
clone_size: many
v_call: TRBV14
cdr3_nt: TGTGCCAGCAGCCAACCTGGGACCGAATCCTACAATGAGCAGTTCTTC
cdr3_aa: CASSQPGTESYNEQFF

d_call: TRBD1
j_call: TRBJ2-2
clone_size: NA
v_call: TRBV29-1
cdr3_nt: TGCAGCGCTACACCTTACAGGGGGCGAAACACCGGGGAGCTGTTTTTT
cdr3_aa: CSATPYRGRNTGELFF

d_call: NA
j_call: TRBJ1-2
clone_size: NA
v_call: TRBV28
cdr3_nt: TGTGCCAGCAGTCCTTACTGGGGAGCTAACTATGGCTACACCTTC
cdr3_aa: CASSPYWGANYGYTF

d_call: TRBD1
j_call: TRBJ2-7
clone_size: few
v_call: TRBV5-4
cdr3_nt: TGTGCCAGCAGCGTGGACAGGGGACCCTACGAGCAGTACTTC
cdr3_aa: CASSVDRGPYEQYF

d_call: NA
j_call: TRBJ1-1
clone_size: many
v_call: TRBV28
cdr3_nt: TGTGCCAGCAGCAAAAGGGACGACACTGAAGCTTTCTTT
cdr3_aa: CASSKRDDTEAFF

d_call: NA
j_call: TRBJ1-1
clone_size: many
v_call: TRBV7-2
cdr3_nt: TGTGCCAGCAGCACACAGGGCTATCAAGTGAACACTGAAGCTTTCTTT
cdr3_aa: CASSTQGYQVNTEAFF

d_call: NA
j_call: TRBJ2-7
clone_size: many
v_call: TRBV7-6
cdr3_nt: TGTGCCAGCAGCTTAGCACAGAGGTACGAGCAGTACTTC
cdr3_aa: CASSLAQRYEQYF

d_call: NA
j_call: TRBJ1-1
clone_size: NA
v_call: TRBV2
cdr3_nt: TGTGCCAGCAGCCCCAAAGCTTTCTTT
cdr3_aa: CASSPKAFF

d_call: NA
j_call: TRBJ2-1
clone_size: NA
v_call: TRBV27
cdr3_nt: TGTGCCAGCAGTTTTTACACTGGCAATGAGCAGTTCTTC
cdr3_aa: CASSFYTGNEQFF

d_call: NA
j_call: TRBJ2-2
clone_size: few
v_call: TRBV25-1
cdr3_nt: TGTGCCAGCAGTGAATTCTTTAACACCGGGGAGCTGTTTTTT
cdr3_aa: CASSEFFNTGELFF

d_call: TRBD2
j_call: TRBJ2-1
clone_size: many
v_call: TRBV12-3/TRBV12-4
cdr3_nt: TGTGCCAGCAGTCCCCCGCGGGTAGCGGGCAATGAGCAGTTCTTC
cdr3_aa: CASSPPRVAGNEQFF

d_call: TRBD1
j_call: TRBJ2-5
clone_size: many
v_call: TRBV15
cdr3_nt: TGTGCCACCAGCCCTTGGACAGGGGAGACCCAGTACTTC
cdr3_aa: CATSPWTGETQYF

d_call: NA
j_call: TRBJ1-1
clone_size: NA
v_call: TRBV19
cdr3_nt: TGTGCCAGTAGCACCACTGCCCGGGTGAGAGGGACTGAAGCTTTCTTT
cdr3_aa: CASSTTARVRGTEAFF

d_call: TRBD1
j_call: TRBJ2-5
clone_size: many
v_call: TRBV2
cdr3_nt: TGTGCCAGCAGTGTTGGGACAGTGGGGCAAGAGACCCAGTACTTC
cdr3_aa: CASSVGTVGQETQYF

d_call: NA
j_call: TRBJ1-2
clone_size: many
v_call: TRBV2
cdr3_nt: TGTGCCAGCAGTGAAGAGTACCTGAATGGCTACACCTTC
cdr3_aa: CASSEEYLNGYTF

d_call: TRBD2
j_call: TRBJ2-3
clone_size: many
v_call: TRBV20-1
cdr3_nt: TGCAGTCGCATCGGACTAGCGGGGAGCACAGATACGCAGTATTTT
cdr3_aa: CSRIGLAGSTDTQYF

d_call: NA
j_call: TRBJ1-1
clone_size: NA
v_call: TRBV5-5
cdr3_nt: TGTGCCAGCAGCTTCTGGACGAACACTGAAGCTTTCTTT
cdr3_aa: CASSFWTNTEAFF

d_call: TRBD1
j_call: TRBJ2-5
clone_size: many
v_call: TRBV7-2
cdr3_nt: TGTGCCAGCAGCGCCTCGACAGGGGGCCAAGAGACCCAGTACTTC
cdr3_aa: CASSASTGGQETQYF

d_call: NA
j_call: TRBJ1-3
clone_size: many
v_call: TRBV20-1
cdr3_nt: TGCAGTGCTACCCTGAGGAGAGGACCGGGCGTCACCATATATTTT
cdr3_aa: CSATLRRGPGVTIYF

d_call: NA
j_call: TRBJ2-5
clone_size: NA
v_call: TRBV18
cdr3_nt: TGTGCCAGCTCACGGGGCGGAAGGACCCCGCGAGAGACCCAGTACTTC
cdr3_aa: CASSRGGRTPRETQYF

d_call: TRBD1
j_call: TRBJ1-5
clone_size: many
v_call: TRBV20-1
cdr3_nt: TGCAGTGCCACCCTTGGACAGGACCTTAGCAATCAGCCCCAGCATTTT
cdr3_aa: CSATLGQDLSNQPQHF

d_call: TRBD1
j_call: TRBJ2-2
clone_size: many
v_call: TRBV3-1
cdr3_nt: TGTGCCAGCACCTCCGGGACAGGGGAAACCGGGGAGCTGTTTTTT
cdr3_aa: CASTSGTGETGELFF